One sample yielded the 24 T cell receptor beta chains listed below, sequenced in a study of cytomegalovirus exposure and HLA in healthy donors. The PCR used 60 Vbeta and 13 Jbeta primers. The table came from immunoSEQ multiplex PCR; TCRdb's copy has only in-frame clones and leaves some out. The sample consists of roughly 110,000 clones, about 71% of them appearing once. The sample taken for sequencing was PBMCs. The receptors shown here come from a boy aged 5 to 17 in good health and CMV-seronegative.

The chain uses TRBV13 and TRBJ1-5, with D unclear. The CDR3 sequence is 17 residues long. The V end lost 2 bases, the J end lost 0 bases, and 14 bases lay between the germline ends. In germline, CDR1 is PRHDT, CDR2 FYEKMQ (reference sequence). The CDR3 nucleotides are TGTGCCAGCAGCTTATCCCGGGCGGGATATAGCAATCAGCCCCAGCATTTT. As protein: CASSLSRAGYSNQPQHF.

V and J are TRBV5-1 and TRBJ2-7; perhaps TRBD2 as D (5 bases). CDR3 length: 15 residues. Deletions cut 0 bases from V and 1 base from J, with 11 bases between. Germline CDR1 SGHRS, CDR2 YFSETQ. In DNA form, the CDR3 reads TGCGCCAGCAGCTTGGGGGCTAGCAATTCCTACGAGCAGTACTTC. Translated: CASSLGASNSYEQYF.

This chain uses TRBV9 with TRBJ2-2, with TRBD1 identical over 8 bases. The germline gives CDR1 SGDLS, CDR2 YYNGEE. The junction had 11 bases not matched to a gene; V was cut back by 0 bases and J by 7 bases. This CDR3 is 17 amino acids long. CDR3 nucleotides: TGTGCCAGCAGCGTAGCCCTCGGGACAGGAAGTTTCGGGGAGCTGTTTTTT. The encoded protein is CASSVALGTGSFGELFF.

This CDR3 reads CASSFFGRGRNEKLFF. The CDR3 DNA follows: TGTGCCAGCAGTTTCTTTGGCAGGGGGCGAAATGAAAAACTGTTTTTT. The chain joins TRBV28 to TRBJ1-4; 8 nucleotides agree with TRBD1. Germline assignment: CDR1 MDHEN and CDR2 SYDVKM. The V gene end was trimmed by 3 bases and the J gene end by 5 bases; junction bases not matched to a gene: 8. CDR3 length: 16 residues.

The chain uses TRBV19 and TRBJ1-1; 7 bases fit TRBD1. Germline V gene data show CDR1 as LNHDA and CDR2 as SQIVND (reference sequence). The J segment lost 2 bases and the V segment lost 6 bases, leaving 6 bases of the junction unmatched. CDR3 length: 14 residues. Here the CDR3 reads CASRLTGINTEAFF. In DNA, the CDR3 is TGTGCCAGTAGGCTGACAGGGATAAACACTGAAGCTTTCTTT.

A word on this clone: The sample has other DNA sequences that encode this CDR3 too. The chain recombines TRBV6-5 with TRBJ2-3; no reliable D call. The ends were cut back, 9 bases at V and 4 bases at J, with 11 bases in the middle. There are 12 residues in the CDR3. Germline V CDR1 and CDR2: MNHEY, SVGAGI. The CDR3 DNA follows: TGTGCCAGTAGTCAGAGGCCAGATACGCAGTATTTT. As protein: CASSQRPDTQYF.

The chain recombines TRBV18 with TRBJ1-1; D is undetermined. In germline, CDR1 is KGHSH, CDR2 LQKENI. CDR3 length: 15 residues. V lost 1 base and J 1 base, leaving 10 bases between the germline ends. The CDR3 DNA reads TGTGCCAGCTCACCACGCGGACGGGAGAACACTGAAGCTTTCTTT. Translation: CASSPRGRENTEAFF.

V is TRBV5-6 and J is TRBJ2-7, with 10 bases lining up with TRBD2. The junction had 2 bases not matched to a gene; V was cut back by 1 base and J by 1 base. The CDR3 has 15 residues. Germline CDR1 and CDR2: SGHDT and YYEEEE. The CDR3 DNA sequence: TGTGCCAGCAGCTTGTCAGCGGGAGGGTCCTACGAGCAGTACTTC. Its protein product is CASSLSAGGSYEQYF.

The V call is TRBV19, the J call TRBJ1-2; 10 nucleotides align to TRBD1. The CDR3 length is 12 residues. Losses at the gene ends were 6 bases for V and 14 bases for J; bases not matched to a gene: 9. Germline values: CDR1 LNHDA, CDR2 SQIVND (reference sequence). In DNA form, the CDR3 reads TGTGCCAGTAGGCGTTGGACAGGGGGACAAACCTTC. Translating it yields CASRRWTGGQTF.

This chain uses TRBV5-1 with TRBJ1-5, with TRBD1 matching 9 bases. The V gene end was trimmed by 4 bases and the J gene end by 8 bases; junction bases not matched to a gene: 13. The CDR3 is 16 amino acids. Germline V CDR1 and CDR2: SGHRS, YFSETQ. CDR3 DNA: TGCGCCAGCAGCCTATCCGGGACAGGGTACAGGGAGCCCCAGCATTTT. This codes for CASSLSGTGYREPQHF.

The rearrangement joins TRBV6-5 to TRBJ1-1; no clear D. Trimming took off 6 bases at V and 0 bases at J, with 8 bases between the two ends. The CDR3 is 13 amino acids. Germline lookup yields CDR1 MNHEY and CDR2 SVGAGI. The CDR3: CASSSQVNTEAFF. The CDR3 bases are TGTGCCAGCAGCAGTCAGGTGAACACTGAAGCTTTCTTT.

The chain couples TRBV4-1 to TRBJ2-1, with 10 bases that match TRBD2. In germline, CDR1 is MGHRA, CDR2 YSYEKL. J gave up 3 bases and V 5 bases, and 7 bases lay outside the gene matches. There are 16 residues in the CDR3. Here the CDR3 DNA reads TGCGCCAGCAGCGGCATAGCGGGGGGATTCTACAATGAGCAGTTCTTC. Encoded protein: CASSGIAGGFYNEQFF.

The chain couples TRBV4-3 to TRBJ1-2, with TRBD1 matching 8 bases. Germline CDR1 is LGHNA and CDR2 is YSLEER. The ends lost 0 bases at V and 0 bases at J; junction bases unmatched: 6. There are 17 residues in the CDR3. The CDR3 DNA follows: TGCGCCAGCAGCCAAGATTTGACAGGGGATTCTAACTATGGCTACACCTTC. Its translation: CASSQDLTGDSNYGYTF.

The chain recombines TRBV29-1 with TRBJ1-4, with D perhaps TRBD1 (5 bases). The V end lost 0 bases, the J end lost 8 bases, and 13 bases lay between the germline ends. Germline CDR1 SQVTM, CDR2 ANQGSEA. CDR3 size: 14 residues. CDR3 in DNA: TGCAGCGTTGAAGATGGGCAGGGAGGGGAAAAACTGTTTTTT. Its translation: CSVEDGQGGEKLFF.

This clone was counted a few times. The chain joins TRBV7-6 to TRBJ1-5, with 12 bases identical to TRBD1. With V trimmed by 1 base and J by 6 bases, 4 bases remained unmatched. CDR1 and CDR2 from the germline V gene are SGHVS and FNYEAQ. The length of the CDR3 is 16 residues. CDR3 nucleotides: TGTGCCAGCAGCTTAGAGGGACAGGGGGCCATTCAGCCCCAGCATTTT. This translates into CASSLEGQGAIQPQHF. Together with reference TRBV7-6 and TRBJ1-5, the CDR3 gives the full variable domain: GAGVSQSPRYKVTKRGQDVALRCDPISGHVSLYWYRQALGQGPEFLTYFNYEAQQDKSGLPNDRFSAERPEGSISTLTIQRTEQRDSAMYRCASSLEGQGAIQPQHFGDGTRLSIL.

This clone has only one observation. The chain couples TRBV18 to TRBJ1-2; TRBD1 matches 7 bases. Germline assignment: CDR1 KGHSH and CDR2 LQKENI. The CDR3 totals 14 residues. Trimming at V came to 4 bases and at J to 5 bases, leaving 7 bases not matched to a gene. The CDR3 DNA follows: TGTGCCAGCTCACTATGGGACAGCCGGTATGGCTACACCTTC. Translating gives CASSLWDSRYGYTF.

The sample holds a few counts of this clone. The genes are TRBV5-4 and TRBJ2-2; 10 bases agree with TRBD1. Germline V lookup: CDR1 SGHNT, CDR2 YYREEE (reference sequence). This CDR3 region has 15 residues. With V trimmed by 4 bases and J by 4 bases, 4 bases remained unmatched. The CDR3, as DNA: TGTGCCAGCAGCATAGACAGGGGGCGCACCGGGGAGCTGTTTTTT. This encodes CASSIDRGRTGELFF.

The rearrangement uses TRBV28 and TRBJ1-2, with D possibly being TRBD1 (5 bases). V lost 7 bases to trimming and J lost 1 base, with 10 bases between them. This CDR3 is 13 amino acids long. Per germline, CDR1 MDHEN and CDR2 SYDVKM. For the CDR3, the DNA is TGTGCCAGCAATCCACAGGTTAACTATGGCTACACCTTC. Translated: CASNPQVNYGYTF.

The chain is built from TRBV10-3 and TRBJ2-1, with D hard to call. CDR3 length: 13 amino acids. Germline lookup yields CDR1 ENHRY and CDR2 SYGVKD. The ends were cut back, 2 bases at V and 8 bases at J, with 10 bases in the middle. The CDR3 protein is CAISEGSPDEQFF. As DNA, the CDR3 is TGTGCCATCAGTGAGGGTAGCCCCGATGAGCAGTTCTTC.

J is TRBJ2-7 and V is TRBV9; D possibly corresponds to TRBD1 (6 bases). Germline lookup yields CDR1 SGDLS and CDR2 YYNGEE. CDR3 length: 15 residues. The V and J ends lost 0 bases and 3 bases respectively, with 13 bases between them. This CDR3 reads CASSVGTGSGYEQYF. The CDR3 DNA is TGTGCCAGCAGCGTAGGTACAGGGTCGGGCTACGAGCAGTACTTC.

CDR3 coding DNA: TGTGCCAGCAGCATGACTAGCGGGAGCACAGATACGCAGTATTTT. It yields the protein CASSMTSGSTDTQYF. The V gene is TRBV6-4, the J gene TRBJ2-3; TRBD2 agrees at 10 bases. There are 15 residues in the CDR3. Trimming at V came to 6 bases and at J to 0 bases, leaving 3 bases not matched to a gene. Germline-derived CDR1 and CDR2 are MRHNA and SNTAGT.

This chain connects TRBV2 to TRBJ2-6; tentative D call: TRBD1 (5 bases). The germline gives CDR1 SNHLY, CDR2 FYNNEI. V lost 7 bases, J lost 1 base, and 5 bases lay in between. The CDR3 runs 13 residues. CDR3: CASTGSGANVLTF. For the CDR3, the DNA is TGTGCCAGCACAGGGTCTGGGGCCAACGTCCTGACTTTC. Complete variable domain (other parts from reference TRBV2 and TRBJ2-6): EPEVTQTPSHQVTQMGQEVILRCVPISNHLYFYWYRQILGQKVEFLVSFYNNEISEKSEIFDDQFSVERPDGSNFTLKIRSTKLEDSAMYFCASTGSGANVLTFGAGSRLTVL.

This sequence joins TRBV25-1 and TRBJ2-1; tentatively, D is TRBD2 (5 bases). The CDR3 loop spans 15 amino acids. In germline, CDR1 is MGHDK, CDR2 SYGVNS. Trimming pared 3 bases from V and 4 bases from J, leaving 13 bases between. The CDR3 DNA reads TGTGCCAGCAGTGATATTACCCGGACTTACAATGAGCAGTTCTTC. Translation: CASSDITRTYNEQFF.

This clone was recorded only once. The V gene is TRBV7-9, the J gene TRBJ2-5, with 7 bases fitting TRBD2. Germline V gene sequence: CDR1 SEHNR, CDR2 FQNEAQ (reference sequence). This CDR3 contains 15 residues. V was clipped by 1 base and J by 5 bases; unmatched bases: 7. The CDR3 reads CASSLVEGEGETQYF. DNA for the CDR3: TGTGCCAGCAGCTTAGTTGAAGGGGAGGGTGAGACCCAGTACTTC.